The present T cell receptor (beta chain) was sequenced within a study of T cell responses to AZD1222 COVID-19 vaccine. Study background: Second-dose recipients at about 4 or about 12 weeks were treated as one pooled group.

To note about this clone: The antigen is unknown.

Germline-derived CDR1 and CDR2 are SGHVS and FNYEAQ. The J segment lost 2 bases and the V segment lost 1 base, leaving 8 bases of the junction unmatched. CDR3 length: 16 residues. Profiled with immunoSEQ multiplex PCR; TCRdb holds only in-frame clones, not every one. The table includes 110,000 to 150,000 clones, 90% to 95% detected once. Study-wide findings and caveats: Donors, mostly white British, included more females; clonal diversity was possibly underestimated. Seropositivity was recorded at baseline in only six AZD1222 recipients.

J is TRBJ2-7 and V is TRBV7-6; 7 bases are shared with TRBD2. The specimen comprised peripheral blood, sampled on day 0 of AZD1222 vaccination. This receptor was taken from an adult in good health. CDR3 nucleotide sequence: TGTGCCAGCAGCTTAGTCGTCGGGGGAGGGCCCTACGAGCAGTACTTC. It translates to CASSLVVGGGPYEQYF.